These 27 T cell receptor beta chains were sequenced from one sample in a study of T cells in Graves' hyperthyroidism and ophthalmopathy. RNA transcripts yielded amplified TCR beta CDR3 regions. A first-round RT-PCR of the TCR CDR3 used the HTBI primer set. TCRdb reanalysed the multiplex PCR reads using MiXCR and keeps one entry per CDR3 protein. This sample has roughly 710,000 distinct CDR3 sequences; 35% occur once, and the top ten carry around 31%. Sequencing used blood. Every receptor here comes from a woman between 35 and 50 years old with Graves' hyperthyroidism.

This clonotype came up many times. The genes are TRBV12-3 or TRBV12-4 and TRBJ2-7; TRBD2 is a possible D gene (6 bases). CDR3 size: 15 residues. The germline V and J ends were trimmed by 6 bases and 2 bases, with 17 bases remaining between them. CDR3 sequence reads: CASRAGGSLAYEQYF. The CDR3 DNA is TGTGCCAGCAGGGCCGGAGGGTCATTGGCCTACGAGCAGTACTTC.

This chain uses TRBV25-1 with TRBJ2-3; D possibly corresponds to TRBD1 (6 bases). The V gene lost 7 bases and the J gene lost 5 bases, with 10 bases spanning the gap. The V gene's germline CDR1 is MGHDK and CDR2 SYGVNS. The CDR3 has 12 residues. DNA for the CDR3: TGTGCCAGCATGGGGGCGGGAGATACGCAGTATTTT. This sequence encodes CASMGAGDTQYF.

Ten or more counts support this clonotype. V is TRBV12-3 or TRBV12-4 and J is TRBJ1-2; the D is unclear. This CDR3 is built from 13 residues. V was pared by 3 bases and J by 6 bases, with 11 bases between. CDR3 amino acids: CASSFGQLHGYTF. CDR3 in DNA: TGTGCCAGCAGTTTCGGTCAACTACATGGCTACACCTTC.

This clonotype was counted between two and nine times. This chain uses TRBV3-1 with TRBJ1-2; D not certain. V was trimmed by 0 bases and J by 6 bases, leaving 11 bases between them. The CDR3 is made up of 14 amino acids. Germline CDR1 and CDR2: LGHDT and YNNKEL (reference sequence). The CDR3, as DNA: TGTGCCAGCAGCCAAGATCGGGATGGGGATGGCTACACCTTC. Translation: CASSQDRDGDGYTF.

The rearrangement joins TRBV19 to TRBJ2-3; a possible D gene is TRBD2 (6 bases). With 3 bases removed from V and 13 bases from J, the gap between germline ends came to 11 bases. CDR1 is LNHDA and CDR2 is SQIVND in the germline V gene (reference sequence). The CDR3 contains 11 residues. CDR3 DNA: TGTGCCAGTAGTATGGGGGACTCGGAGTATTTT. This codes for CASSMGDSEYF.

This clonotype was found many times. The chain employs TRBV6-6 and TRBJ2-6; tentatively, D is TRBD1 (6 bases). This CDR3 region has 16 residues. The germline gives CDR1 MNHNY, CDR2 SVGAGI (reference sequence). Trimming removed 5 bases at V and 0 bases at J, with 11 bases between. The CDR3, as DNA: TGTGCCAGCAGTACTCCAGGGGTCTCTGGGGCCAACGTCCTGACTTTC. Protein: CASSTPGVSGANVLTF.

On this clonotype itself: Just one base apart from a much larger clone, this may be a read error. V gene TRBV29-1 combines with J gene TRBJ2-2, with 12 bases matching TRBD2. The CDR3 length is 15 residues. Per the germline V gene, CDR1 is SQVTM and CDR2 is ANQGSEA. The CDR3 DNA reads TGCAGCGTTGAATACGGACTAGCGGGGTTCGGGGAGCTGGTTTTT. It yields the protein CSVEYGLAGFGELVF.

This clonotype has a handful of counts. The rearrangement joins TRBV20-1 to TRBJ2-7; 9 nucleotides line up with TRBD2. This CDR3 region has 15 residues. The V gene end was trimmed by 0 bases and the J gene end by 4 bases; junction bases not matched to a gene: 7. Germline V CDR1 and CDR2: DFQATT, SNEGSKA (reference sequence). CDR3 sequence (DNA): TGCAGTGCTAGAGATCATAGCGGGGGACTTTACGAGCAGTACTTC. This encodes CSARDHSGGLYEQYF.

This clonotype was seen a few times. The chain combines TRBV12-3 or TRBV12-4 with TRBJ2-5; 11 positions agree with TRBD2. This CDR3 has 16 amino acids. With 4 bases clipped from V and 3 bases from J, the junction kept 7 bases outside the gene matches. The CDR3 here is CASSSRLAGREETQYF. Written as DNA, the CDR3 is TGTGCCAGCAGTTCCCGACTAGCGGGAAGGGAAGAGACCCAGTACTTC.

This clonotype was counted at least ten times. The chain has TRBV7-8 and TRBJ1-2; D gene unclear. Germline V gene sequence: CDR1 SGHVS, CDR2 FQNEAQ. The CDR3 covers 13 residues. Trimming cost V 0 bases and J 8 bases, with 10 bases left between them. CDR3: CASSLAASRGYTF. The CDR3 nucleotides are TGTGCCAGCAGCTTAGCGGCCTCTCGGGGCTACACCTTC. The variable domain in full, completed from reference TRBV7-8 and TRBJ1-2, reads GAGVSQSPRYKVAKRGQDVALRCDPISGHVSLFWYQQALGQGPEFLTYFQNEAQLDKSGLPSDRFFAERPEGSVSTLKIQRTQQEDSAVYLCASSLAASRGYTFGSGTRLTVV.

CDR3: CASSIDQGLYGYTF. The CDR3, as DNA: TGTGCCAGTAGTATCGACCAGGGACTCTATGGCTACACCTTC. The chain joins TRBV19 to TRBJ1-2, with a weak D call TRBD1 (5 bases). The V gene lost 3 bases and the J gene lost 4 bases, with 12 bases spanning the gap. CDR3 length: 14 residues. The germline V gene encodes CDR1 LNHDA and CDR2 SQIVND (reference sequence).

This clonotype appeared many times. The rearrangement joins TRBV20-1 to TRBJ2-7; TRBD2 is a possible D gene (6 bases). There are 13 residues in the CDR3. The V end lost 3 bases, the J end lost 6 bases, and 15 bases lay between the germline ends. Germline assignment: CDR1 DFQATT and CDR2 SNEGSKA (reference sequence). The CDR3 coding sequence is TGCAGTGCTAGGGGGGAAGGGAGGAGCGAGCAGTACTTC. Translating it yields CSARGEGRSEQYF.

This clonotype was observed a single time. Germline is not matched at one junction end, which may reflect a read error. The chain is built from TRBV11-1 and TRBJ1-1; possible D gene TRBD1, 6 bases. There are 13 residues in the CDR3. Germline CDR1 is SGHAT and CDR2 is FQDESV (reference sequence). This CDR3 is CAGSLTGNTEAFF. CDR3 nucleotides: TGTGCCGGCAGCTTGACAGGGAACACTGAAGCTTTCTTT.

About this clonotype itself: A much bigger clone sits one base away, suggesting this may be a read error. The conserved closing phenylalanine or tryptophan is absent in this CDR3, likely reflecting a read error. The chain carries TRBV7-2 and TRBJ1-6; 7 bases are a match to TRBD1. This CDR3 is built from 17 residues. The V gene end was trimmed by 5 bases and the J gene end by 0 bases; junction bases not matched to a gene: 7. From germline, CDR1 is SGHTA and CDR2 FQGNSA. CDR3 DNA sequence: TGTGCCAGCAGCCCCCCGGACAGGAGCTCCTATAATTCACCCCTCCACTCT. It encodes CASSPPDRSSYNSPLHS.

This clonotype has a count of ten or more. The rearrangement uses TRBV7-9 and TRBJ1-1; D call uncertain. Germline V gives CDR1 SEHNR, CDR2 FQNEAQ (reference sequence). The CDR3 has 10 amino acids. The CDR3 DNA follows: TGTGCAGACCACGCGCCTGAAGCTTTCTTT. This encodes CADHAPEAFF.

CDR3 protein: CAISESELTAFF. DNA for the CDR3: TGTGCCATCAGTGAAAGTGAGTTGACAGCTTTCTTT. The rearrangement uses TRBV10-3 and TRBJ1-1; D is unclear. V was trimmed by 3 bases and J by 10 bases, leaving 12 bases between them. The CDR3 length is 12 residues. The germline V gene has CDR1 ENHRY and CDR2 SYGVKD.

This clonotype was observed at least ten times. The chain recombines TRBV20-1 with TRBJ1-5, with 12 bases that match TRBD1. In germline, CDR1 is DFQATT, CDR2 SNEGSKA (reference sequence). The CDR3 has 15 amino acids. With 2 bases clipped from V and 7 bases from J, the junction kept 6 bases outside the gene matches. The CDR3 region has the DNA TGCAGTGCTAGATCCGGGACAGGGGGCGGACAGCCCCAGCATTTT. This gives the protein CSARSGTGGGQPQHF.

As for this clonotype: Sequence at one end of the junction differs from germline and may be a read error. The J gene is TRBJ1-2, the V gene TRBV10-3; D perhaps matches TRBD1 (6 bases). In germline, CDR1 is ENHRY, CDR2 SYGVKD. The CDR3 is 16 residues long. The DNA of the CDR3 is TGTGCCAGCAGTCAGGGGATACAGGCACCCCCCTATGGCTACACCTTC. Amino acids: CASSQGIQAPPYGYTF.

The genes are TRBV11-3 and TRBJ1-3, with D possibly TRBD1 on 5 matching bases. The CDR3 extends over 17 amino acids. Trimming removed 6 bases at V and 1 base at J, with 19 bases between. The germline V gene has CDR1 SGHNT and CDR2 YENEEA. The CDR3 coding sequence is TGTGCCAGCAGTTTATCCTCCGGGACCAGGTCTGGAAACACCATATATTTT. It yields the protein CASSLSSGTRSGNTIYF.

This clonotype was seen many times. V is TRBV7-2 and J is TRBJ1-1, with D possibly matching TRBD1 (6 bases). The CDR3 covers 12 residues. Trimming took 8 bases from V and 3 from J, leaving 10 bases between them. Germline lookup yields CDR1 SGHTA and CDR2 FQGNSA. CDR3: CASVQGYTEAFF. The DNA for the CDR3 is TGTGCCAGCGTACAGGGCTACACTGAAGCTTTCTTT.

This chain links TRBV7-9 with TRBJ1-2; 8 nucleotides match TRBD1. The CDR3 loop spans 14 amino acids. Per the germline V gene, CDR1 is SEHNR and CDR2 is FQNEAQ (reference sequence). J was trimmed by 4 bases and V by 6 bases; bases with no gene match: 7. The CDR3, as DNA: TGTGCCAGCAGTGCCCAGGGACAGGCCTATGGCTACACCTTC. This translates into CASSAQGQAYGYTF.

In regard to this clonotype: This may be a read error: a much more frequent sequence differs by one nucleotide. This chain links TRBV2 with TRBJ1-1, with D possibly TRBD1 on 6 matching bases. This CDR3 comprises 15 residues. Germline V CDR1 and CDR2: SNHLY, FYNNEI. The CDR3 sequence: CAGSEARGLNTEAFF. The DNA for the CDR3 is TGTGCCGGCAGTGAAGCAAGGGGGTTAAACACTGAAGCTTTCTTT.

Here the CDR3 DNA reads TGTGCCAGCAGCTCCACCGGGACAGAGAATGAAAAACTGTTTTTT. Protein product: CASSSTGTENEKLFF. The gene calls are TRBV7-9 and TRBJ1-4, with 7 bases identical to TRBD1. Losses at the gene ends were 4 bases for V and 5 bases for J; bases not matched to a gene: 7. Germline assignment: CDR1 SEHNR and CDR2 FQNEAQ (reference sequence). This CDR3 has 15 amino acids.

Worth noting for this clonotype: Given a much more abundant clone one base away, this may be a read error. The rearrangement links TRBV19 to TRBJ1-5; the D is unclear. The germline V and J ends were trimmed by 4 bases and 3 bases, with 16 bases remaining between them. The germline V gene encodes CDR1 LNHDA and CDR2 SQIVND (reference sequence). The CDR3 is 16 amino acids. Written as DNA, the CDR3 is TGTGCCAGTAGTAGAAGCGGTAGGGAGGACAATCAGCCCCAGCATTTT. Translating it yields CASSRSGREDNQPQHF.

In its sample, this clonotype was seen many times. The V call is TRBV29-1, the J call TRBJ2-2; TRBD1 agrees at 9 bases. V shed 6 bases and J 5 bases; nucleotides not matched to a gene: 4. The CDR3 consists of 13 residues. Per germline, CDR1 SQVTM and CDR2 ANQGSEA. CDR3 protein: CSVGGQGTGELFF. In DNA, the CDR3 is TGCAGCGTCGGTGGACAGGGGACCGGGGAGCTGTTTTTT.

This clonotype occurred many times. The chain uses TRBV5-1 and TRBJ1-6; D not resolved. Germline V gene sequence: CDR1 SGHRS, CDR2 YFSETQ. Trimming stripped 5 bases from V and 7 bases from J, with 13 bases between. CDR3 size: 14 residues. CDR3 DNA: TGCGCCAGCAGGAAGGAGGGAGACAATTCACCCCTCCACTTT. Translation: CASRKEGDNSPLHF.

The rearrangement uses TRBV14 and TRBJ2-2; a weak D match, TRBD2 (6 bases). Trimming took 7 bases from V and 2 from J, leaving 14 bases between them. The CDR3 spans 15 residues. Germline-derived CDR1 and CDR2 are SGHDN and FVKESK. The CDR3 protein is CASKARRDNTGELFF. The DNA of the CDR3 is TGTGCCAGCAAGGCCCGGAGGGACAACACCGGGGAGCTGTTTTTT.